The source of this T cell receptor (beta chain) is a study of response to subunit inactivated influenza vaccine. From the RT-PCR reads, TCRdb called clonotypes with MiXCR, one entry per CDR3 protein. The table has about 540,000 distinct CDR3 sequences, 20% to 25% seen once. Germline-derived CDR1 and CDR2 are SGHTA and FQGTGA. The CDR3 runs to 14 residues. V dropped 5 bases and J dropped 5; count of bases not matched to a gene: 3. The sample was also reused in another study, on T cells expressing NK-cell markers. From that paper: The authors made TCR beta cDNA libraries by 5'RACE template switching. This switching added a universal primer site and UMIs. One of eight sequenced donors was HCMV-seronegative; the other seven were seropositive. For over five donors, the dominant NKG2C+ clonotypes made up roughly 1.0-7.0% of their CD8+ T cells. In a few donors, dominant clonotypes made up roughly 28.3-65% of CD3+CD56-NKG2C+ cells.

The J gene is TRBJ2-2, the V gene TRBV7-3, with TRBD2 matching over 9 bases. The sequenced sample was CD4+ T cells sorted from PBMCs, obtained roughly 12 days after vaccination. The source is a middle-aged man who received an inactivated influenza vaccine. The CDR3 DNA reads TGTGCCAGCAGCGGGGGACTAGCTACCGGGGAGCTGTTTTTT. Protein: CASSGGLATGELFF.